This T cell receptor (beta chain) was profiled in a study of prognosis after radiotherapy for stage I lung cancer. The overall study: Tumor type comprised squamous cell carcinoma in more than five patients and adenocarcinoma in eleven to twelve. SBRT spanned 3 to 5 fractions, reaching a biologically effective dose of at least 100 Gy. Broader study findings: Patients with distant metastases had lower Shannon entropy after stereotactic body radiation therapy. The median unique TCR clone count dropped from roughly 9,900 to 7,200 after stereotactic body radiation therapy.

Multiplex PCR in two rounds served to amplify TCR beta CDR3 from genomic DNA. Round-one PCR had primers specific to each TRBV and TRBJ gene. TCRdb reprocessed the multiplex PCR reads via MiXCR and lists one record per CDR3 protein. Among about 36,000 distinct CDR3 sequences listed, less than 40% were seen once. This CDR3 is 14 amino acids long. Germline CDR1 MDHEN, CDR2 SYDVKM. After removal of 6 bases from V and 2 bases from J, the junction contained 4 bases not matched to a gene. This clonotype was recorded at least ten times. The antigen is unknown. The input for sequencing was PBMCs, taken before or after stereotactic body radiation therapy (not recorded which). The chain couples TRBV28 to TRBJ2-4, with 7 nucleotides matching TRBD1. The sequence was obtained from a donor at least 50 years old with non-small cell lung cancer. The CDR3: CASSPTGTKNIQYF. The CDR3 DNA reads TGTGCCAGCAGCCCGACAGGGACCAAAAACATTCAGTACTTC.